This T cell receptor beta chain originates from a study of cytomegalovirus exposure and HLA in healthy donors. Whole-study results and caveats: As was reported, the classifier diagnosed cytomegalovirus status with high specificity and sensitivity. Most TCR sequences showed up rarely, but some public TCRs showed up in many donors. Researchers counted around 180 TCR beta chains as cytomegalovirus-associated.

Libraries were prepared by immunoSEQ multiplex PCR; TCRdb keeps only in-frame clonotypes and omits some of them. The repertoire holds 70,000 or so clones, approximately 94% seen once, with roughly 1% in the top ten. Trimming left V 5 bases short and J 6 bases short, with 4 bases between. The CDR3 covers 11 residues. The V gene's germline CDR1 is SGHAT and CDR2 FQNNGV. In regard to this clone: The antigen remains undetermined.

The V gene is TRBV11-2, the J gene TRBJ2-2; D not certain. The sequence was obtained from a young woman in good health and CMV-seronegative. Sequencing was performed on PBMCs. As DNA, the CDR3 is TGTGCCAGCAGCGTATCCGGGGAGCTGTTTTTT. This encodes CASSVSGELFF.